Following are 8 T cell receptor beta chains from one sample sequenced in a study of blood T cell repertoires in COVID-19 (dated by TCRdb to about 2020). Libraries were constructed by the immunoSEQ multiplex PCR assay. What TCRdb holds here is the immuneACCESS table cut down to in-frame rearrangements. Part of the clones is not present; checked against another copy, under half of the missing clones reflect an unresolved V gene, and the others are unexplained. A total of approximately 190,000 clones appear in this sample, about 80% of them only once. The top ten hold under 8% of the sample. Specimen: peripheral blood. The receptors shown here come from a man in his fifties or sixties with acute or convalescent COVID-19.

The chain combines TRBV24-1 with TRBJ2-2; 7 bases fit TRBD2. V shed 2 bases, J shed 6 bases, and the junction held 14 bases outside the gene matches. Germline CDR1 reads KGHDR; CDR2 reads SFDVKD. CDR3 size: 18 residues. CDR3 coding DNA: TGTGCCACCAGTGATTGGGTTGGGGGGGAGAGCCCCCCCGGGGAGCTGTTTTTT. Its protein product is CATSDWVGGESPPGELFF.

A single count supports this clone. The CDR3: CASSSLAGGPGSYNEQFF. CDR3 DNA: TGTGCCAGCAGTTCGCTAGCGGGGGGGCCTGGCTCCTACAATGAGCAGTTCTTC. The genes are TRBV27 and TRBJ2-1, with 12 bases fitting TRBD2. This CDR3 is built from 18 residues. CDR1 is MNHEY and CDR2 is SMNVEV in the germline V gene (reference sequence). The V and J ends lost 4 bases and 0 bases, in that order; junction bases with no gene match: 7.

V usage is TRBV11-3 and J usage is TRBJ2-1, with TRBD1 matching over 8 bases. V gave up 5 bases and J gave up 6 bases; unmatched junction bases: 9. The CDR3 is 15 residues long. The germline CDR1 and CDR2 sequences are SGHNT and YENEEA. The CDR3 spells CASSPSGTGSNEQFF. Written as DNA, the CDR3 is TGTGCCAGCAGCCCATCCGGGACAGGTTCCAATGAGCAGTTCTTC.

DNA of the CDR3: TGCGCCAGCAGCCAAACAGGGGGAGATTCACCCCTCCACTTT. It encodes CASSQTGGDSPLHF. The J gene is TRBJ1-6, the V gene TRBV4-1; TRBD1 aligns across 8 bases. Germline trimming cut 2 bases from V and 8 bases from J; bases unmatched to any gene: 2. This CDR3 region has 14 residues. Per the germline V gene, CDR1 is MGHRA and CDR2 is YSYEKL.

The gene calls are TRBV18 and TRBJ2-5; maybe TRBD2 (6 bases). This CDR3 region has 15 residues. The V and J ends lost 3 bases and 5 bases respectively, with 16 bases between them. The germline V gene encodes CDR1 KGHSH and CDR2 LQKENI. Here the CDR3 DNA reads TGTGCCAGCTCACCTTGGTCGGGGGTACGGGAGACCCAGTACTTC. This translates into CASSPWSGVRETQYF.

The gene calls are TRBV27 and TRBJ2-2, with D possibly TRBD1 on 6 matching bases. This CDR3 has 14 residues. Germline V gene lookup returns CDR1 MNHEY and CDR2 SMNVEV (reference sequence). The ends were cut back, 1 base at V and 4 bases at J, with 7 bases in the middle. DNA for the CDR3: TGTGCCAGCAGTTTATACAGGGTCACCGGGGAGCTGTTTTTT. Encoded protein: CASSLYRVTGELFF.

V gene TRBV18 combines with J gene TRBJ2-7, with 9 bases matching TRBD1. This CDR3 is built from 14 residues. CDR1 KGHSH and CDR2 LQKENI come from the germline V gene. The V and J ends lost 2 bases and 3 bases, in that order; junction bases with no gene match: 2. The CDR3 nucleotides read TGTGCCAGCTCACCAAAGGGACAGGGCTACGAGCAGTACTTC. It codes for CASSPKGQGYEQYF.

Written as DNA, the CDR3 is TGTGCCAGCAGCCCGACAGGGGGCAGCTACGAGCAGTACTTC. The encoded protein is CASSPTGGSYEQYF. The J gene is TRBJ2-7, the V gene TRBV11-3; 10 bases map to TRBD1. Losses at the gene ends were 5 bases for V and 3 bases for J; bases not matched to a gene: 4. CDR3 length equals 14 residues. The germline V gene has CDR1 SGHNT and CDR2 YENEEA.